The text below deals with one TCR beta chain. TCRdb keeps only in-frame clones here, not all; method: immunoSEQ multiplex PCR. The sample shows some 100,000 clones, roughly 90% of them seen only once. This entry is derived from a study of blood T cell repertoires in COVID-19. CDR1 is SGHRS, CDR2 YFSETQ, per germline. The V gene end was trimmed by 4 bases and the J gene end by 7 bases; junction bases not matched to a gene: 2. This CDR3 has 12 amino acids. This clonotype originated in a human donor with active COVID-19. The donor label of this sample is uncertain. The chain links TRBV5-1 to TRBJ2-1; TRBD1 aligns across 7 bases. Sequencing was performed on peripheral blood. The CDR3 DNA reads as TGCGCCAGCAGCCTGACAGGGAATGAGCAGTTCTTC. It yields the protein CASSLTGNEQFF.